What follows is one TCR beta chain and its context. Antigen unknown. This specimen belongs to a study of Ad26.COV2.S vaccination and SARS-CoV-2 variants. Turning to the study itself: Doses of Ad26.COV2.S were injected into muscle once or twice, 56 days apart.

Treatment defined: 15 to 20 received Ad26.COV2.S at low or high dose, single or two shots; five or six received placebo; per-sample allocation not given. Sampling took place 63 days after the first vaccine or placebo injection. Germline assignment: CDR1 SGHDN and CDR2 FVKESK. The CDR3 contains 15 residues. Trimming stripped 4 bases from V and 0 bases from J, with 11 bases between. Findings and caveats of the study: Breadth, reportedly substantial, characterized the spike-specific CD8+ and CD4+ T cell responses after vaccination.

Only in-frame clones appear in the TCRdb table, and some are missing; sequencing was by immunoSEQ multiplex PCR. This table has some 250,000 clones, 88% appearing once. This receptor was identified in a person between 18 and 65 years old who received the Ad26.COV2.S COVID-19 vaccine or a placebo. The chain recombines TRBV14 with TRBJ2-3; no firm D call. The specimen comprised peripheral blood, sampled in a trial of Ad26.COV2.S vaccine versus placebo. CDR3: CASSPRYSSTDTQYF. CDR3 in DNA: TGTGCCAGCAGCCCCAGGTACAGTAGCACAGATACGCAGTATTTT.